The present entry profiles one TCR beta chain with its context. This clone was recorded a few times. Its antigen remains undetermined. Base qualities are not provided; no much larger clone lies one nucleotide away. This record comes from a study of cytomegalovirus exposure and HLA in healthy donors (dated 2017 in TCRdb). Study-wide context: According to an earlier analysis of 450 to 650 of the donors, 150 million to 200 million T cells yielded over 90 million unique TCR beta sequences and 276 Gb of sequence data. Genome-wide SNP genotypes for about 55% of the roughly 670 donors were used in a later genetic analysis, which treated that subset as a discovery cohort. Rather than using new phenotypic data, the later analysis identified candidate immune exposures from TCR beta sequences and from how often those sequences occurred across donors. Donor age, sex, ethnicity and CMV serostatus were compiled alongside the repertoire data. Both class I and class II loci were covered by HLA typing, at four-digit resolution. The study was designed to test whether signatures of past pathogen exposure could be identified by cataloging public T cell receptors. In an earlier analysis of several hundred of the donors, high-throughput TCR beta sequencing was used to judge whether each TCR beta V gene segment behaved as functional or pseudogenic. A handful of DR-DQ haplotypes were handled as single units for association and clustering because linkage in the cohort was strong. The T cell repertoires of under 750 subjects were profiled by immunosequencing and related to cytomegalovirus serostatus. To predict cytomegalovirus infection status, the study combined high-throughput TCR immunosequencing, statistical association of individual TCRs with disease status, and machine learning. A later analysis re-examined previously published TCR beta repertoires from more than 650 donors and added high-resolution HLA genotyping to investigate patterns of TCR occurrence. The number of typed donors differed by locus: 629-630 for A, B, C, DRB1 and DQB1; some 500 for DQA1; around 580 for DPA1; and around 470 for DPB1. A separate validation cohort of about 110 different subjects was used in addition to the approximately 610-subject first cohort. Across about 370 genotyped donors of the cohort, an average of about 240,000 unique TCR beta nucleotide sequences per donor were sequenced, and roughly 17% of those sequences were non-productive. Among the approximately 400 genotyped donors, 81% belonged to the genetic ancestry cluster associated with self-reported Caucasian donors. All discovery cohort repertoires had been generated using a single sequencing platform. Approximately 300 gigabases of sequencing data and approximately 91 million unique TCR sequences made up an early release that covered over 550 HLA-typed donors.

The cysteine opens and the phenylalanine closes a CDR3 of 13 amino acids. Here the CDR3 DNA is all that survives: 39 bases in frame from base 1. According to the germline V gene (reference sequence), CDR1 reads SEHNR and CDR2 reads FQNEAQ. Study-wide findings and limitations: The study listed 150 to 200 TCR beta chains as associated with cytomegalovirus. Compared with the approximately 670-donor mean, donors in an Asian-associated ancestry cluster had fewer N-insertions in productive TCRs, according to a later genetic analysis. Across donors, most TCR sequences were observed very rarely, whereas some public TCRs were present in many individuals. In an earlier analysis of some 500 of the donors, most TCR beta V segments were observed in productive rearrangements about 90% or about 30% of the time, broadly matching IMGT annotations. Roughly 15 rarely observed V segments, including chromosome 9 orphons, were excluded from the earlier analysis of approximately 500 of the donors because counts were too low. In a later analysis, several top co-occurrence clusters were reported to appear linked to parvovirus B19, influenza, CMV and Epstein-Barr virus. In this cohort, only TCR beta chains were sequenced, and detectable features were limited by the absence of alpha or paired-chain data. According to the authors, the approach could potentially be generalized to other disease states and immunological phenotypes. When HLA alleles, especially DR and DQ, strongly co-occurred, attributing TCR associations to individual alleles was difficult. A few of the identified cytomegalovirus-associated TCR beta chains were confirmed in vitro to be specific for cytomegalovirus antigens. Compared with equally common non-associated chains, HLA-associated TCR beta chains in a later analysis were more clonally expanded and had lower generation probabilities. A later analysis found that TCR association rates varied across HLA loci, with DRB1 alleles showing the most associated TCRs and HLA-C alleles the fewest. Correlated functional status among segregating V segments might be attributable to linkage disequilibrium, but an unknown experimental factor could not be ruled out. In a later analysis, 16,951 TCR beta sequences were associated with specific HLA alleles at a false discovery rate of 0.05. Because some donors lacked HLA typing at each locus, the association tests relied only on the typed subset. Some IMGT-functional V segments, including TRBV6-2 and TRBV6-3, could not be distinguished by the 87-base-pair reads and were therefore excluded. A later genetic analysis associated a missense DCLRE1C variant with V-gene and J-gene trimming of TCR beta chains, and an independent cohort replicated the association. A later analysis found that most CMV-associated TCR beta chains appeared HLA-restricted, with HLA associations seemingly driven largely by CMV exposure. Roughly uniform sequencing depth across donors was assumed in presence/absence analyses, although this assumption may not hold. The classifier was reported to diagnose cytomegalovirus status with high specificity and sensitivity in both the original cohort and the validation cohort. A cluster of highly shared sequence variants was judged likely to be a technical artifact of the sequencing pipeline. The only immune exposure information available for the cohort was CMV serostatus. A further reported finding was that TCR beta sequences accurately predicted the HLA-A and HLA-B alleles for most subjects in the first cohort.

Libraries came from the immunoSEQ multiplex PCR assay. For the multiplex PCR, a mixture combining 60 forward primers for TCR Vbeta segments and 13 reverse primers for TCR Jbeta segments was used. A multiplex PCR assay on genomic DNA amplified the CDR3 region of rearranged TCR beta genes. The amplified TCR beta libraries were sequenced on the Illumina HiSeq System as 87-base-pair reads. Turning to the authors' computational methods: Across the roughly 600 repertoires, a later analysis counted around 80 million unique TCR beta chains, roughly 11 million of which were shared by at least two donors. To remove PCR and sequencing errors, raw reads were error-corrected and collapsed into unique sequences using a nearest-neighbor algorithm that merged closely related sequences. Alignment of CDR3 sequences to IMGT reference sequences was used to assign V, D and J gene segments. For a sequence to be retained, at least a six-nucleotide match to both a V gene segment and a J gene segment was required. Rearrangements were called productive when the CDR3 lacked stop codons and stayed in frame with V and J; all others were non-productive. CDR3 was defined according to IMGT convention as the region running from the second conserved V-encoded cysteine to the conserved J-encoded phenylalanine. The earlier analysis of about 590 of the donors excluded sequences that lacked an unambiguous match to a single V gene segment. An earlier analysis of some 500 of the donors classified V segments as functional when productive rearrangements were above 56.7% and as segregating when the standard deviation between donors was above 5%. A statistical classification framework was built for diagnosing cytomegalovirus status from the catalog of TCR beta chain sequences. In a later analysis, TCR nucleotide sequences were compared against IMGT/GENE-DB human TR gene sequences so that V and J genes could be assigned. The TCRdist pipeline was used in a later analysis to assign CDR3 sequences and most-parsimonious VDJ recombination scenarios. In a later analysis, each TCR beta chain was defined by its CDR3 amino acid sequence together with its V-gene family, and reads without a unique V-gene family were excluded. A later analysis removed 600 or so highly shared, low-generation-probability nucleotide sequences to deal with suspected cross-contamination and a sequencing artifact. A later analysis calculated a clonal expansion index for each public chain from normalized within-repertoire ranks of inferred template counts. Generation probabilities in a later analysis came from a VDJ recombination model fitted to out-of-frame rearrangements, and those results were checked against IGoR. Hypergeometric tests were used in a later analysis to score TCR-TCR, TCR-HLA and TCR-CMV co-occurrence, with a repertoire-size bias correction applied to the TCR pairs. A later analysis estimated false discovery rates by permuting HLA or CMV assignments 20 times. In a later analysis, co-occurring TCRs were grouped using DBSCAN, and TCRdist sequence similarity was added for clustering within HLA-allele-positive subsets. Co-occurrence clustering excluded repertoires with fewer than 30,000 or more than 120,000 public chains, plus five with anomalous nucleotide sharing. The source is immuneACCESS, and TCRdb retained only in-frame sequences with V and J called. Part of the clones is not carried over; for the studies checked, unresolved V genes explain less than half of this, and the remainder is unexplained. The DNA gave D and trimming, while V, J and clone size come from that table. In all, the sample holds around 130,000 clones, and over 80% of those were seen once. The biggest ten clones account for approximately 1.1% of the sample.

In total, 666 healthy bone marrow donors made up the cohort. All cohort members were sampled while nominally healthy, although unrecorded immune exposures were likely present. The donor tested CMV seronegative and was one of the 352 seronegative cohort members. A peripheral blood sample was collected from each donor, and TCR beta sequencing was performed on peripheral blood mononuclear cells. Genomic DNA extraction from the blood cell samples was performed with the Qiagen DNeasy Blood Extraction Kit. The material sequenced was PBMCs. This clonotype was sampled from a boy aged 10-17 years in good health and CMV-seronegative. Recombination linked TRBV7-9 to TRBJ2-7, and 8 junctional nucleotides match TRBD2. The DNA is TGTTCCTTCGGGGGGGCAGGGCTATACGAGCAGTACTTC. The encoded protein is CSFGGAGLYEQYF.